This T cell receptor (beta chain) is drawn from a study of CD8 T cells in Susac syndrome. TCR beta sequencing covered blood CD8+ and CD4+ T cells. TEMRA cells were FACS-enriched, while CD8+ and CD4+ T cells were negatively isolated. In the case of this clonotype: Its antigen is as yet unknown.

The study, taken as a whole, reports: The study's TCR sequencing and HLA analysis covered a relatively small number of individuals, and the study acknowledged this.

cDNA came from about 0.5 to 1 ug RNA primed by random hexamers. TCRdb itself ran the immunoSEQ multiplex PCR reads through MiXCR, one entry per CDR3 protein. The sample has approximately 80,000 distinct CDR3 sequences, roughly 90% seen once; the top ten hold 0.5% to 0.65%. The germline V gene encodes CDR1 DFQATT and CDR2 SNEGSKA (reference sequence). Trimming at V came to 0 bases and at J to 8 bases, leaving 12 bases not matched to a gene. The CDR3 is made up of 16 amino acids. The TCR comes from a human donor with multiple sclerosis. This rearrangement joins TRBV20-1 to TRBJ2-1, with 8 bases lining up with TRBD2. The sample comprised CD8+ T cells from PBMCs. The CDR3 DNA reads TGCAGTGCTAGAGATCTCAAAAGCGGGAGATTAGATGAGCAGTTCTTC. Translating gives CSARDLKSGRLDEQFF.